This TCR beta chain came from a study of blood T cell repertoires in COVID-19 (dated by TCRdb to about 2020). Context from the whole study: Samples from collaborators originated in the United States, Italy and Spain and spanned both the acute and convalescent phases of COVID-19. The prospective study material was composed of cDNA or gDNA derived from T cells, B-cell-depleted T cells, or PBMCs. Deeply sampled blood TCRbeta repertoires from subjects exposed to, actively infected with, or recovered from COVID-19 were included in the dataset. A freely available public database, intended as a resource for researchers studying the immune response to SARS-CoV-2, is where the repertoires were released. Samples were obtained from the ongoing ImmuneRACE study (first 160 participants) and from some 1,200 subjects provided by 6 global collaborators. The sample metadata nearly always contained a de-identified subject ID, COVID-19 status, age in years and sex. Where available, HLA class I and class II types were obtained from metadata supplied by the sample provider rather than from assay-based typing.

The CDR3 goes from the cysteine to the phenylalanine over 13 residues. The sequence is cut down to CDR3 DNA, 39 bases in frame from base 1. Reading the germline V gene (reference sequence) gives CDR1 SSHAT and CDR2 FNYEAQ. TCRbeta CDR3 regions were amplified from genomic DNA using the immunoSEQ Assay, a bias-controlled multiplex PCR. Concerning the study's data processing: The number of nucleated cells in each sample was estimated by amplification of reference gene primers within the assay. To quantify the absolute abundance of each unique TCRbeta CDR3 rearrangement, sequence reads were collapsed and filtered. For each sample, productive Simpson clonality was calculated as the square root of Simpson's diversity index across productive rearrangements. TCRdb took over this immuneACCESS table, retaining in-frame rearrangements with V and J assigned. Such tables are incomplete; in checked studies, under half of the missing clones stem from an unresolved V gene, and the remainder is unexplained. V and J calls plus clone size are reproduced from that table; the DNA served to infer D and trimming. A total of 240,000 or so clones appear in this sample, roughly 91% of them only once. The ten most abundant clones make up 0.99% of the sample.

Study-wide findings and limitations: How much clinical and demographic metadata was included differed by source and by participant, and the metadata was provided uncurated.

A second Seattle source provided samples from volunteer blood donors who had recovered from COVID-19. Each collaborating institution followed its own protocols to collect whole blood in K2EDTA tubes. For TCRbeta analysis, collaborator samples were shipped as frozen whole blood, as isolated PBMCs, or as DNA extracted from either sample type. On this clone: No cognate antigen has been identified for it. At one of its ends the junction is not consistent with the germline gene, which may arise from a read error.

The sample comprised peripheral blood. The chain was built from TRBV7-7 and TRBJ2-7, and 12 junction bases match TRBD2. This receptor was obtained from a woman aged 40 to 50 who had recovered from COVID-19. The CDR3 region reads CASSLLAGGEQYF. The DNA is as follows: TGTGCTAGCAGCTTGCTAGCGGGAGGGGAGCAGTACTTC.